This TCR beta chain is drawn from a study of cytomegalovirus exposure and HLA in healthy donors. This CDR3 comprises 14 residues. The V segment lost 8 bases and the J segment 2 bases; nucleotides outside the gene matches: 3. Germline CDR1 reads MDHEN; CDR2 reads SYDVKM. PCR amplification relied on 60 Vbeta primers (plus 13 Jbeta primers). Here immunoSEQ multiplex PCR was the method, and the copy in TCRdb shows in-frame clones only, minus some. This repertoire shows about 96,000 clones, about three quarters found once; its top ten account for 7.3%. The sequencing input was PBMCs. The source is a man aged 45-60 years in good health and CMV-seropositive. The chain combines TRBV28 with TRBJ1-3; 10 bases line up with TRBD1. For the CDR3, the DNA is TGTGCCAGCCGACAGGGGGCTGCTGGAAACACCATATATTTT. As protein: CASRQGAAGNTIYF.